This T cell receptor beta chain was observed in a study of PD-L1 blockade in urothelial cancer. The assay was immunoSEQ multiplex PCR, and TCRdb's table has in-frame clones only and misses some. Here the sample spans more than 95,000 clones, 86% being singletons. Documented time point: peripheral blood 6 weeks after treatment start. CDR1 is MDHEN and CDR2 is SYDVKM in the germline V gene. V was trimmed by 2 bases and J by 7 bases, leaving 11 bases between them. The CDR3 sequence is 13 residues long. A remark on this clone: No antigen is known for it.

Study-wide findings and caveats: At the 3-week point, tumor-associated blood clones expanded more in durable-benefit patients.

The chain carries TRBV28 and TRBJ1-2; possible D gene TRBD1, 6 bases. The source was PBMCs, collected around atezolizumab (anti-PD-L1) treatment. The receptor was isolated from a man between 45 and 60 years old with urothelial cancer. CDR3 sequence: CASSLQQGRGYTF. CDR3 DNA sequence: TGTGCCAGCAGTTTACAACAGGGTCGTGGCTACACCTTC.